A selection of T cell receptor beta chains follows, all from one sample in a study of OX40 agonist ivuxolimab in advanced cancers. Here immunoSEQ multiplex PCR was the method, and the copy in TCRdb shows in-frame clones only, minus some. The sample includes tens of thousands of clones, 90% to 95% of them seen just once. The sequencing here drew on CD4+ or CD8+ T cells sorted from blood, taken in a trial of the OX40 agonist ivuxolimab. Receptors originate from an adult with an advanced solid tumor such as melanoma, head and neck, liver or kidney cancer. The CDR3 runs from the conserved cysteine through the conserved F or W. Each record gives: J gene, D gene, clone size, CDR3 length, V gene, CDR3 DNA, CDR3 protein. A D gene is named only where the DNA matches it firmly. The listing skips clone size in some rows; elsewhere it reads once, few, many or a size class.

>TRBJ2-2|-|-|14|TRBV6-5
TGTGCCAGCAGGCACCCCGCGAGCACCGGGGAGCTGTTTTTT
CASRHPASTGELFF
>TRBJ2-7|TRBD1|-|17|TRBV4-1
TGCGCCAGCAGCCAAGTTAGTTCCGGGACAGGAACCTACGAGCAGTACTTC
CASSQVSSGTGTYEQYF
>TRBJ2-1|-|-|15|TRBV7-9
TGTGCCAGCAGCCGCAGGGGGGGCTCCTACAATGAGCAGTTCTTC
CASSRRGGSYNEQFF
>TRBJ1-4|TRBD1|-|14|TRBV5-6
TGTGCCAGCATCTCGGACAGGGGAGGCGAAAAACTGTTTTTT
CASISDRGGEKLFF
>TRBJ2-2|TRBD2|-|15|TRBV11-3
TGTGCCAGCAGCTTGGGACTAGCGGACACCGGGGAGCTGTTTTTT
CASSLGLADTGELFF
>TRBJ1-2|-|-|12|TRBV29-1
TGCAGCGTTGATGTGTCGGACTTCGGTTTGTCCTTC
CSVDVSDFGLSF
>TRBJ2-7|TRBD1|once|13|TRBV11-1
TGTGCCAGCAGATTCACAGGGGCCTACGAGCAGTACTTC
CASRFTGAYEQYF
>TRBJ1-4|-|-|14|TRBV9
TGTGCCAGCAGCGTAGGGGGGACTAATGAAAAACTGTTTTTT
CASSVGGTNEKLFF
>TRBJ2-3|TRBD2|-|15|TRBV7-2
TGTGCCAGCAGCCAGACTAGCGGGAGCTCAGATACGCAGTATTTT
CASSQTSGSSDTQYF
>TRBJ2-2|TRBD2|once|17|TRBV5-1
TGCGCCAGCAGCTTGGGGGTCCGAGCGGGAGGTACCGGGGAGCTGTTTTTT
CASSLGVRAGGTGELFF
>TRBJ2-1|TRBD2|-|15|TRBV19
TGTGCCAGTAGTAGAACAGTCATGGGGGGGTATGAGCAGTTCTTC
CASSRTVMGGYEQFF
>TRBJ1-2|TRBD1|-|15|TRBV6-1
TGTGCCAGCAGTGAACTCGATACAGGGGCCTATGGCTACACCTTC
CASSELDTGAYGYTF
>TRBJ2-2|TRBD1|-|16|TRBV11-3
TGTGCCAGCAGCTCTACAGGGGGCGCAGACACCGGGGAGCTGTTTTTT
CASSSTGGADTGELFF
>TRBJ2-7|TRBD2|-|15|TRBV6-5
TGTGCCAGCAGTTACGGGGGACTAGCGGGAGACGAGCAGTACTTC
CASSYGGLAGDEQYF
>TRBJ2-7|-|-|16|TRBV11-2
TGTGCCAGCAGCCCTGTTGGCGGGCCGGTCTCCTACGAGCAGTACTTC
CASSPVGGPVSYEQYF
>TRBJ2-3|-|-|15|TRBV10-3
TGTGCCATCAGTGTCCGGGACCTTAGCACAGATACGCAGTATTTT
CAISVRDLSTDTQYF